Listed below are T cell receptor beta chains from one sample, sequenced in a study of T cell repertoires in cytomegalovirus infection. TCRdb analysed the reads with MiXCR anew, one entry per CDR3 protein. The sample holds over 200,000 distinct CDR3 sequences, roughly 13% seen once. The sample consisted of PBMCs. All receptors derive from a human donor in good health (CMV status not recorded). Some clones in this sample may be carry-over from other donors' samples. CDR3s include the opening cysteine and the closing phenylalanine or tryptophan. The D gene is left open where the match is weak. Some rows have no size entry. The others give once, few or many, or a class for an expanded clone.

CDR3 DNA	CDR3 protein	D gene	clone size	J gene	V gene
TGTGCCAGCAGCTTAGCTCGGAACCAAGAGACCCAGTACTTC	CASSLARNQETQYF	-	many	TRBJ2-5	TRBV7-2
TGTGCCAGCACCGTCCCCCGGGGGGCGACCACAGATACGCAGTATTTT	CASTVPRGATTDTQYF	-	-	TRBJ2-3	TRBV7-8
TGCAGCGTTGATCGGGGTGAGGGCACTGAAGCTTTCTTT	CSVDRGEGTEAFF	-	few	TRBJ1-1	TRBV29-1
TGTGCCAGCAGTGTGGCAGGGTCAGATACGCAGTATTTT	CASSVAGSDTQYF	-	-	TRBJ2-3	TRBV2
TGTGCCAGCAGTTACTACCGGGACAGGGCGTACTACGAGCAGTACTTC	CASSYYRDRAYYEQYF	TRBD1	few	TRBJ2-7	TRBV28
TGTGCCAGCAGCTTAGGGCTAGCGGTACGGACCCAGTACTTC	CASSLGLAVRTQYF	TRBD2	many	TRBJ2-5	TRBV7-2
TGTGCCAGCAGTGAAATGACAGGGGTTGAGTATGGCTACACCTTC	CASSEMTGVEYGYTF	TRBD1	many	TRBJ1-2	TRBV2
TGTGCCAGCAGTTACGATGGACTAGCGGAGGGGGGAGATACGCAGTATTTT	CASSYDGLAEGGDTQYF	TRBD2	many	TRBJ2-3	TRBV6-6
TGCGCCAGCAGCTACGCGGGACTAGCGGGAGTCACCGGGGAGCTGTTTTTT	CASSYAGLAGVTGELFF	TRBD2	-	TRBJ2-2	TRBV4-3
TGTGCCAGCAGTCATATTTATAGCCACAATGAGCAGTTCTTC	CASSHIYSHNEQFF	-	many	TRBJ2-1	TRBV6-2/TRBV6-3
TGTGCCGCCGAGGGACAGCCGAACACCGGGGAGCTGTTTTTT	CAAEGQPNTGELFF	TRBD1	many	TRBJ2-2	TRBV28
TGCAGCGTTGTTGGACTAGCGGGGGGCTCCTACAATGAGCAGTTCTTC	CSVVGLAGGSYNEQFF	TRBD2	few	TRBJ2-1	TRBV29-1
TGTGCCAGCAGCGCCGGACAGGGAGGCGGCTACACCTTC	CASSAGQGGGYTF	TRBD1	-	TRBJ1-2	TRBV9
TGTGCCAGCAGCGCCTCCCTAGCGGGGTCCTCCTACAATGAGCAGTTCTTC	CASSASLAGSSYNEQFF	TRBD2	many	TRBJ2-1	TRBV7-8
TGCGCCAGCAGGACGGGACAGGGGGCCCACGAGCAGTACTTC	CASRTGQGAHEQYF	TRBD1	-	TRBJ2-7	TRBV10-2
TGTGCCAGCAGTGAATACGGGGACAGGGGTCTAAAACTGTTTTTT	CASSEYGDRGLKLFF	TRBD1	-	TRBJ1-4	TRBV25-1
TGTGCCAGCAGTTACTGGGAAGCGGAGGTACAGTGGCAGTTCTTC	CASSYWEAEVQWQFF	-	many	TRBJ2-1	TRBV6-5
TGTGCCAGCAGCCATAGTAGCGGGGGCATCGGGGAGCTGTTTTTT	CASSHSSGGIGELFF	TRBD2	few	TRBJ2-2	TRBV4-2
TGTGCCAGCAGCCTCGGAGGGGCGCAAACCGGGGAGCTGTTTTTT	CASSLGGAQTGELFF	-	many	TRBJ2-2	TRBV6-1
TGTGCCAGCAGCAAAGACAGGAAAATCAACTATGGCTACACCTTC	CASSKDRKINYGYTF	-	many	TRBJ1-2	TRBV7-9
TGTGCCAGCAGCTTAAGGTCCGGGGAGCTGTTTTTT	CASSLRSGELFF	-	few	TRBJ2-2	TRBV11-3
TGTGCCAGCAACCGACTTGGCGGGGAGCTGTTTTTT	CASNRLGGELFF	-	few	TRBJ2-2	TRBV6-5
TGTGCCAGCCGGGCAGCAGCTAACTATGGCTACACCTTC	CASRAAANYGYTF	-	many	TRBJ1-2	TRBV6-5
TGCAGTGCTAGAAATCCTAGGACAGGGTGGTCCCCTGAAGCTTTCTTT	CSARNPRTGWSPEAFF	TRBD1	-	TRBJ1-1	TRBV20-1
TGTGCCAGCAGTACTGAGGGACGGAACTCCTACGAGCAGTACTTC	CASSTEGRNSYEQYF	-	many	TRBJ2-7	TRBV6-5
TGTGCCAGCAGTGCGACAGGGGGAAACAATCAGCCCCAGCATTTT	CASSATGGNNQPQHF	TRBD1	-	TRBJ1-5	TRBV28
TGTGCCGCCCGCGGGTCCAACACCGGGGAGCTGTTTTTT	CAARGSNTGELFF	-	-	TRBJ2-2	TRBV6-1
TGTGCCAGCAGCTTCGCGAAGGCGGGCACAGATACGCAGTATTTT	CASSFAKAGTDTQYF	-	few	TRBJ2-3	TRBV5-6
TGTGCCAGCAGCTTAGTCGGTCAGGGTTACAATGAGCAGTTCTTC	CASSLVGQGYNEQFF	-	many	TRBJ2-1	TRBV7-2
TGCAGTGCCCCGGGAGCCGCGGCTTACGAGCAGTACTTC	CSAPGAAAYEQYF	-	-	TRBJ2-7	TRBV20-1
TGTGCCAGCAGCTCACGGGACTCACGAGAGACCCAGTACTTC	CASSSRDSRETQYF	-	few	TRBJ2-5	TRBV7-3
TGTGCCAGCAGCTTATTTTCACCAGGAACCTACGAGCAGTACTTC	CASSLFSPGTYEQYF	-	many	TRBJ2-7	TRBV7-2
TGTGCCAGTACCGCGGGGAATAGCAATCAGCCCCAGCATTTT	CASTAGNSNQPQHF	-	many	TRBJ1-5	TRBV19
TGCGCCAGCAGCCAAGATTTGCAGACCCGCTCTGGAAACACCATATATTTT	CASSQDLQTRSGNTIYF	-	-	TRBJ1-3	TRBV4-3
TGTGCCAGCAGCATTGCCACTGAAGCTTTCTTT	CASSIATEAFF	-	few	TRBJ1-1	TRBV11-2
TGTGCCAGCAGCGGCCGGGGGGCAGGGAGCACTGAAGCTTTCTTT	CASSGRGAGSTEAFF	-	few	TRBJ1-1	TRBV5-4
TGTGCCAGCAGCCTACTAGCGGGAGTGCCCGATACGCAGTATTTT	CASSLLAGVPDTQYF	TRBD2	few	TRBJ2-3	TRBV7-9
TGTGCCACCAGCAGAGAGGGATTAGCGACAGATACGCAGTATTTT	CATSREGLATDTQYF	-	few	TRBJ2-3	TRBV15
TGTGCCAGCAGTTCGGGGACAGGGGCCTACGAGCAGTACTTC	CASSSGTGAYEQYF	TRBD1	many	TRBJ2-7	TRBV12-3/TRBV12-4
TGTGCCAGCAGCGCCCGGGTTAGCGGGGAGACCCAGTACTTC	CASSARVSGETQYF	TRBD2	-	TRBJ2-5	TRBV11-2
TGCAGCGTTGAGGGCAGAATGAACACTGAAGCTTTCTTT	CSVEGRMNTEAFF	-	few	TRBJ1-1	TRBV29-1
TGTGCCAGCAGCGCAAGACTGCCAGGAGAGGGCTACACCTTC	CASSARLPGEGYTF	-	few	TRBJ1-2	TRBV7-9
TGTGCCAGCAGTGAATTGAGCAATGAGCAGTTCTTC	CASSELSNEQFF	-	-	TRBJ2-1	TRBV2
TGCAGCGCCCCCGGGACAGGCTTCTCCACAGATACGCAGTATTTT	CSAPGTGFSTDTQYF	TRBD1	-	TRBJ2-3	TRBV29-1